This T cell receptor beta chain was obtained from a study of blood T cell repertoires in COVID-19. Study summary: From the United States, Italy and Spain came samples of acute and convalescent COVID-19.

Measured with immunoSEQ multiplex PCR; TCRdb has only the in-frame clones, and not every one. The table has about 160,000 clones, around four fifths seen once; the top ten hold 9.1%. This clonotype originated in a woman aged 80 or older with active or convalescent COVID-19. Sequenced input: peripheral blood.

The CDR3 loop is CASSLGLVGAGLTDTQYF. The CDR3 region has the DNA TGTGCCAGCAGCTTAGGGTTGGTCGGTGCGGGGCTCACAGATACGCAGTATTTT. The rearrangement uses TRBV7-9 and TRBJ2-3; TRBD2 might be the D (6 bases). The CDR3 extends over 18 amino acids. Germline V CDR1 and CDR2: SEHNR, FQNEAQ (reference sequence). Trimming took 1 base from V and 2 from J, leaving 19 bases between them.